This T cell receptor beta chain comes out of a study of siplizumab effects on memory and regulatory T cells. Repertoires were generated with immunoSEQ multiplex PCR, while TCRdb's copy carries only in-frame clones and drops some. The sample holds roughly 97,000 clones, more than 85% seen once. Whole-study results and caveats: Alloreactive sequences tracing back to unstimulated CD4+ memory cells fell significantly with siplizumab. Naive T cells were seen as more diverse than memory cells and as major alloresponse contributors.

The CDR3 is made up of 15 amino acids. Per germline, CDR1 MGHRA and CDR2 YSYEKL. Trimming took off 3 bases at V and 7 bases at J, with 13 bases between the two ends. Turning to this clone: Its matching antigen is unknown.

The chain uses TRBV4-1 and TRBJ1-6; D gene ambiguous. The sequenced material came from Tregs sorted from blood. This TCR was recovered from a human donor in good health. The CDR3 loop is CASSQTPLSNSPLHF. As DNA, the CDR3 is TGCGCCAGCAGCCAGACCCCTCTGAGCAATTCACCCCTCCACTTT.